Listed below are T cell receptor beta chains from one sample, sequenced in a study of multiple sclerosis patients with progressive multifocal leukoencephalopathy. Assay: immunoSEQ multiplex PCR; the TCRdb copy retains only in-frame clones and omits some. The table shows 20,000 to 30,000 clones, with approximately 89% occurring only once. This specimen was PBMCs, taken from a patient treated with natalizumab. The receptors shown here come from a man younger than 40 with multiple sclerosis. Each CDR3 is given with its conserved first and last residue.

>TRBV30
CAWSVGAGADTQYF
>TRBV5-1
CASSSPGHFTTNEKLFF
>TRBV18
CASSPETHSNQPQHF
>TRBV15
CATSRVGASTDTQYF
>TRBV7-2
CASSLAQGQGAPGANVLTF
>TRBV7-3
CASSLSPGQGPYEQYF
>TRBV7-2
CASSLGSAETQYF
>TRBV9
CASSVGTVAETQYF
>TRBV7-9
CASSFGGDYEQYF
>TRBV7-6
CASSSQQGYYNEQFF
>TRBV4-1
CASSQDSTGGTYEQYF
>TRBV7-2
CASSLTNGAQETQYF
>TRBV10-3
CAISESGGRGTEAFF
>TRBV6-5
CASSYARSPDTQYF
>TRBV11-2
CASSSGAGIGVNEQFF
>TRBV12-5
CASGLVRGQGRGGNEKLFF
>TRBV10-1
CASSLDKPYNEQFF
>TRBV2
CASARLGRETTNTGELFF
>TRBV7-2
CASSPRTSGRAYEQYF
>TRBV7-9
CASSSYRGPVGTEAFF
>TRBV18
CASSEGLAGMNTDTQYF
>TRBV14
CASSTTRRAKNIQYF
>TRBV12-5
CASGLGTGWNEQFF
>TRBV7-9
CASSLLGDRVETQYF
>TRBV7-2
CASRLKVDQETQYF
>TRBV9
CASSVARASGYNEQFF
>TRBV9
CARSVGGGAGPYNEQFF
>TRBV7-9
CASSLGPSVSTDTQYF
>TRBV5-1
CASSRSPGQGTESQYF
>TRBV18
CASSSVRVNEQYF
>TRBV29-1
CSGRTAGNTEAFF
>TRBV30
CAWSPGLAGVGQFF
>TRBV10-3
CAISGADRASAYEQYF
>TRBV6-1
CASRETVQEKLFF
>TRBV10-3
CAISVKGNTEAFF
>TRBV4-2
CASSQDPGTSQNIQYF
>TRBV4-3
CASSPGTGEDEQFF
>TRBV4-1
CASSQGTGGVYEQYF
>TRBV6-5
CASSRRGGTSNEQFF
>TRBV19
CASSPWTGGATEAFF
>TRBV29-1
CSVDREQETQYF
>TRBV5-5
CASSSMTANYGYTF
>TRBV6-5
CASSRNRDSATFF
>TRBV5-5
CASSRPQGYGYTF
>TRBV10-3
CAISESRTGRTETQYF
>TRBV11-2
CASSRRTGTGTEAFF
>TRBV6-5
CASRVGQGGTGELFF